Listed below are T cell receptor beta chains from one sample, sequenced in a study of blood T cell repertoires in COVID-19. Profiled with immunoSEQ multiplex PCR; TCRdb holds only in-frame clones, not every one. Among 150,000 to 200,000 clones listed, approximately 80% were seen once. Sequencing was carried out using PBMCs or T cells enriched from blood (not recorded which). All receptors come from a man aged 50-59 years who had recovered from COVID-19. CDR3s include the opening cysteine and the closing phenylalanine or tryptophan. A D gene is named only where the DNA matches it firmly. Not all rows give a size; the values are once, few, many and, for expanded clones, a class.

v_call	d_call	j_call	clone_size	cdr3_nt	cdr3_aa
TRBV3-1/TRBV3-2	-	TRBJ2-5	-	TGTGCCACCACGGACTCGGTGGGGCAAGAGACCCAGTACTTC	CATTDSVGQETQYF
TRBV9	TRBD2	TRBJ2-3	-	TGTGCCAGCAGCCCCCGGGGACTAGCGGGGGACACAGATACGCAGTATTTT	CASSPRGLAGDTDTQYF
TRBV5-1	-	TRBJ1-2	-	TGCGCCAGCAGCTTGGTTTTGGGGCAGAACTATGGCTACACCTTC	CASSLVLGQNYGYTF
TRBV5-1	TRBD2	TRBJ2-7	-	TGCGCCAGCAGCTCCACTAGCGGGAGGGCTTTCTACGAGCAGTACTTC	CASSSTSGRAFYEQYF
TRBV27	TRBD1	TRBJ1-5	-	TGTGCCAGCAGGGGACAGGGGGATCGCAATCAGCCCCAGCATTTT	CASRGQGDRNQPQHF
TRBV25-1	TRBD1	TRBJ2-7	-	TGTGCCACCCGGGGACAGATATCCTACGAGCAGTACTTC	CATRGQISYEQYF
TRBV6-5	-	TRBJ1-2	-	TGTGCCAGCAGCCGACAGGTTTTTTATGGCTACACCTTC	CASSRQVFYGYTF
TRBV10-3	-	TRBJ2-6	-	TGTGCCATCAGTGAGACAGGGACTGGGGCCAACGTCCTGACTTTC	CAISETGTGANVLTF
TRBV4-1	-	TRBJ2-2	-	TGCGCCAGCAGCCTAACGACGAAGCGGGCAACCGGGGAGCTGTTTTTT	CASSLTTKRATGELFF
TRBV3-1/TRBV3-2	-	TRBJ2-7	few	TGTGCCAGCAGCCAACCCCCCGGCGGGACGAGTGAGCAGTACTTC	CASSQPPGGTSEQYF
TRBV6-5	-	TRBJ2-7	-	TGTGCCAGCAGTTACTCGATGCCGGTCGTCGACGAGCAGTACTTC	CASSYSMPVVDEQYF
TRBV9	TRBD2	TRBJ2-2	-	TGTGCCAGCAGCTTACGGGGGGGAGGCACCGGGGAGCTGTTTTTT	CASSLRGGGTGELFF
TRBV18	TRBD1	TRBJ1-1	-	TGTGCCAGCTCATCTGGGACAGGGCGATTAACCGAAGCTTTCTTT	CASSSGTGRLTEAFF
TRBV28	-	TRBJ1-4	-	TGTGCCAGCAGCTCTCGGTGGGAAAAACTGTTTTTT	CASSSRWEKLFF
TRBV5-4	-	TRBJ2-7	once	TGTGCCAGCAGCTTGGCCGTTCTAAACGAGCAGTACTTC	CASSLAVLNEQYF
TRBV29-1	-	TRBJ2-2	-	TGCAGCGTTGCCAGGGAAACCGGGGAGCTGTTTTTT	CSVARETGELFF
TRBV25-1	TRBD2	TRBJ2-7	-	TGTGCCAGCACCCCGGCTAGCGGGAGTTACGAGCAGTACTTC	CASTPASGSYEQYF
TRBV7-6	TRBD1	TRBJ1-6	-	TGTGCCAGCAGCTTGGAGGACAGGGCGGACTCACCCCTCCACTTT	CASSLEDRADSPLHF
TRBV7-9	TRBD1	TRBJ1-5	-	TGTGCCAGCAGCTTAGGGGACAGGGGTGGCAATCAGCCCCAGCATTTT	CASSLGDRGGNQPQHF
TRBV19	TRBD1	TRBJ1-6	-	TGTGCCAGTAGTCCCCGTATCGGAGCAGGGGGCTTGGCACCCCTCCACTTT	CASSPRIGAGGLAPLHF
TRBV24-1	-	TRBJ1-5	-	TGTGCCACCAGTGGAAGAGGTAATCAGCCCCAGCATTTT	CATSGRGNQPQHF
TRBV10-3	-	TRBJ2-3	-	TGTGCCATCAGTGAGTCTAAGGACAGTAGCACAGATACGCAGTATTTT	CAISESKDSSTDTQYF
TRBV18	TRBD2	TRBJ2-3	-	TGTGCCAGCTCACCACTAGCGGGTCCATCCGGTGATACGCAGTATTTT	CASSPLAGPSGDTQYF
TRBV6-5	TRBD2	TRBJ2-7	-	TGTGCCAGCAGGAAACTAGCGGGCACCTACGAGCAGTACTTC	CASRKLAGTYEQYF
TRBV7-2	-	TRBJ2-7	-	TGTGCCAGCAGCACCAGGGGGGAAGACTCCTACGAGCAGTACTTC	CASSTRGEDSYEQYF
TRBV5-1	TRBD1	TRBJ2-3	-	TGCGCCAGCAGGACAGGGGGCTTCCCAGATACGCAGTATTTT	CASRTGGFPDTQYF
TRBV18	TRBD1	TRBJ2-7	-	TGTGCCAGCTCACACCTGGACAGGGGGCGTGGGTACGAGCAGTACTTC	CASSHLDRGRGYEQYF
TRBV19	TRBD1	TRBJ2-7	-	TGTGCCAGTAGTATGGGGACAGGGTCCTCCTACGAGCAGTACTTC	CASSMGTGSSYEQYF
TRBV7-9	TRBD1	TRBJ2-1	-	TGTGCCAGCAGACACCGGGACAGGGGTCGGGATGAGCAGTTCTTC	CASRHRDRGRDEQFF
TRBV7-7	TRBD1	TRBJ1-6	-	TGTGCCAGCAGCCGGGGACAGCAGCCCGATTCACCCCTCCACTTT	CASSRGQQPDSPLHF
TRBV19	TRBD1	TRBJ1-2	-	TGTGCCAGTAGTGGAGGGGGACAGGGAAACTATGGCTACACCTTC	CASSGGGQGNYGYTF
TRBV7-8	TRBD1	TRBJ1-1	-	TGTGCCAGCAGCTTTTCCTACCGCAGGGGGCACTCCACTGAAGCTTTCTTT	CASSFSYRRGHSTEAFF
TRBV6-5	-	TRBJ2-3	-	TGTGCCAGCAGTTATTGGGGCGGGATGGACACAGATACGCAGTATTTT	CASSYWGGMDTDTQYF
TRBV12-5	-	TRBJ2-1	-	TGTGCTAGTGGTTTGGTGGTCCGGGATGAGCAGTTCTTC	CASGLVVRDEQFF
TRBV7-6	-	TRBJ2-5	once	TGTGCCAGCAGCTTAGGGCCGGAGACCCAGTACTTC	CASSLGPETQYF
TRBV21-1	-	TRBJ2-3	few	TGTGCCAGCGGGAGGGACAGGGCGGATACGCAGTATTTT	CASGRDRADTQYF
TRBV9	-	TRBJ2-2	-	TGTGCCAGCAGCGTAGTTGGGGGCGGCGGGGAGCTGTTTTTT	CASSVVGGGGELFF
TRBV2	TRBD1	TRBJ1-6	-	TGTGCCAGCTGGTGGGGGCTACAGGGGGCCCGGTCACCCCTCCACTTT	CASWWGLQGARSPLHF
TRBV14	-	TRBJ1-2	-	TGTGCCAGCAGCCAACGGGGGGGCTATGGCTACACCTTC	CASSQRGGYGYTF
TRBV19	TRBD2	TRBJ2-3	once	TGTGCCAGTAGTGCCCAGCGGGAGAGCACAGATACGCAGTATTTT	CASSAQRESTDTQYF
TRBV6-5	TRBD1	TRBJ1-2	-	TGTGCCAGCAAGGGGACAGCCTATGGCTACACCTTC	CASKGTAYGYTF
TRBV6-5	-	TRBJ1-3	once	TGTGCCAGCAGTCCCGTGGGAGGAGGGGGAAACACCATATATTTT	CASSPVGGGGNTIYF
TRBV29-1	TRBD1	TRBJ2-7	-	TGCAGCGTTTTCGGGACAGGGAGAGACGAGCAGTACTTC	CSVFGTGRDEQYF
TRBV3-1/TRBV3-2	-	TRBJ2-7	-	TGTGCCAGCAGCCTCCGGGGAGACCCCACCGAGCAGTACTTC	CASSLRGDPTEQYF
TRBV4-1	-	TRBJ2-7	-	TGCGCCAGCAGCCAAGGTCAACGAGGTTACGAGCAGTACTTC	CASSQGQRGYEQYF
TRBV27	TRBD2	TRBJ2-1	-	TGTGCCAGCAGTGTCGGACTAGCGGGGGGATTTCAGCAGTTCTTC	CASSVGLAGGFQQFF
TRBV29-1	TRBD1	TRBJ2-7	-	TGCAGCGCTTCCCCGGACAGGGGAACCTACGAGCAGTACTTC	CSASPDRGTYEQYF
TRBV5-1	TRBD1	TRBJ2-3	-	TGCGCCAGCAGCTTGACCTTGACAGGGGGGGACCTCGCAGATACGCAGTATTTT	CASSLTLTGGDLADTQYF
TRBV3-1/TRBV3-2	-	TRBJ1-2	-	TGTGCCAGCAGCCAAGATACTGCCCCCTCGGTGGGCTACACCTTC	CASSQDTAPSVGYTF
TRBV25-1	-	TRBJ2-7	-	TGTGCCAGCAGTGAGGGGGCGGGGGCCGTGTACGAGCAGTACTTC	CASSEGAGAVYEQYF
TRBV5-4	-	TRBJ2-7	-	TGTGCCAGCAGTTCCATTAGCGGAACTAACTACGAGCAGTACTTC	CASSSISGTNYEQYF
TRBV5-1	-	TRBJ2-2	-	TGCGCCAGCAGCGCAACAGGGAAGGGAACCGGGGAGCTGTTTTTT	CASSATGKGTGELFF
TRBV4-2	-	TRBJ1-3	-	TGTGCCAGCAGCCAAGATCCTGCGGGGCCTCTCTCTGGAAACACCATATATTTT	CASSQDPAGPLSGNTIYF